This TCR beta chain comes out of a study of response to subunit inactivated influenza vaccine. Study-level results: The authors put forward the suggestion that each seasonal influenza vaccination may bring in only a limited number of new T cells.

The germline V gene has CDR1 DFQATT and CDR2 SNEGSKA (reference sequence). The CDR3 consists of 13 residues. V shed 3 bases and J shed 8 bases, with 14 bases lying between them. Details on this clonotype: Its antigen is currently unknown.

TCRdb re-derived calls from the RT-PCR reads in MiXCR, one entry per CDR3 protein. The sample has about 520,000 distinct CDR3 sequences; 6.5% to 8% are singletons. The starting material was PBMCs from blood, obtained about 24 months after vaccination. V usage is TRBV20-1 and J usage is TRBJ2-1, with D possibly being TRBD2 (7 bases). This TCR was sampled from a man between 45 and 75 years old who received an inactivated influenza vaccine. The CDR3 region is CSASGGPLYEQFF. CDR3 bases: TGCAGTGCTAGCGGGGGGCCCCTCTATGAGCAGTTCTTC.